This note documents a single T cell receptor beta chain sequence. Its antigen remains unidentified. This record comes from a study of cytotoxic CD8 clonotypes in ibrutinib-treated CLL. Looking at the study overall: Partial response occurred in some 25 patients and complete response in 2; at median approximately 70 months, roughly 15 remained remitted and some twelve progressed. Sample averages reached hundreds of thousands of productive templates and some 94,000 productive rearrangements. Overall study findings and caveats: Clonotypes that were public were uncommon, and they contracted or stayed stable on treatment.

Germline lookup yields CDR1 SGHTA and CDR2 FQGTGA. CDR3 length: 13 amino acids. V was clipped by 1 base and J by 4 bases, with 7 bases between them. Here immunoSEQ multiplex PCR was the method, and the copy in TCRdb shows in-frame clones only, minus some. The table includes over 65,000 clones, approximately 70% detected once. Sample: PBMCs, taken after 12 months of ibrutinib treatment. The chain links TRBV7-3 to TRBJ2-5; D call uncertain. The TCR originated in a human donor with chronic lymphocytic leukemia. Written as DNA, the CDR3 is TGTGCCAGCAGCTTAAGGCTAAGAGAGACCCAGTACTTC. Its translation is CASSLRLRETQYF.